This TCR beta chain is from a study of memory CD4+ T cells and cytomegalovirus serostatus. Study-level findings and limits: CD4+ memory repertoires contained about 40% of the roughly 160 reported CMV TCRbeta sequences.

Regarding this clone: As yet, its antigen is unknown.

Single viable CD3+CD4+CD8-CD45RO+ cells were sorted as the memory CD4+ T cells. This CDR3 has 13 amino acids. CDR1 is KGHSH, CDR2 LQKENI, per germline. Trimming took off 4 bases at V and 1 base at J, with 7 bases between the two ends. Sequencing was performed with immunoSEQ multiplex PCR; in TCRdb, only in-frame clones are kept and a portion is missing. Seen here are roughly 49,000 clones, 82% observed once, and the top ten hold over 0.55%. The chain joins TRBV18 to TRBJ1-1; D not resolved. Sequencing input: memory CD4+ T cells from blood. The sequence was collected from an adult in good health and CMV-seronegative. CDR3 protein: CASSRDSNTEAFF. CDR3 bases: TGTGCCAGCTCACGAGACTCGAACACTGAAGCTTTCTTT.